This record concerns one T cell receptor (beta chain) sequence. Antigen unknown. PCR amplification relied on 60 Vbeta primers (plus 13 Jbeta primers). The assay was immunoSEQ multiplex PCR, and TCRdb's table has in-frame clones only and misses some. The table for this sample gives around 140,000 clones. V gave up 3 bases and J gave up 1 base; unmatched junction bases: 9. This CDR3 is built from 17 residues. Germline V gives CDR1 SGHRS, CDR2 YFSETQ. These data originate in a study of cytomegalovirus exposure and HLA in healthy donors. The study's findings and limits: Researchers reported that a few CMV-associated chains were confirmed in vitro as CMV antigen-specific. Researchers counted approximately 160 TCR beta chains as cytomegalovirus-associated. Rare TCR sequences dominated, though some public TCRs recurred in many donors.

The specimen sequenced was PBMCs. This chain uses TRBV5-1 with TRBJ2-3, with TRBD2 matching 9 bases. The origin of this receptor is a woman in her thirties or forties in good health and CMV-seropositive. The CDR3 coding sequence is TGCGCCAGCAGCTCGGCTTTGAGACTAGCGGGCACAGATACGCAGTATTTT. Amino acids: CASSSALRLAGTDTQYF.